The source of this T cell receptor (beta chain) is a study of blood T cell repertoires in COVID-19. Source study methods: Reference gene primer amplification in the assay estimated nucleated cell counts. TCRdb keeps only in-frame clones here, not all; method: immunoSEQ multiplex PCR. V and J calls and clone size are those listed in that table; D and trimming were worked out from the DNA. Of around 180,000 clones listed, 76% are singletons. Participants had their cohort set by participant-reported clinical history. The sequence derives from a woman aged 50 to 60 with acute COVID-19. The sample was PBMCs or T cells enriched from blood (not recorded which).

Here the CDR3 DNA reads TGTGCCAGCAGCCAGACAGGAGGTAACAATCAGCCCCAGCATTTT. Translating gives CASSQTGGNNQPQHF. J is TRBJ1-5 and V is TRBV9, with D possibly being TRBD1 (6 bases). The CDR3 is 15 residues long. V dropped 4 bases and J dropped 3 bases, with 14 bases sitting between them. Per germline, CDR1 SGDLS and CDR2 YYNGEE.